The sequence of this T cell receptor (beta chain) was determined in a study of blood T cell repertoires in COVID-19 (dated by TCRdb to about 2020). For the study in its entirety: Samples covering the acute and convalescent phases of COVID-19 were provided by collaborators in the United States, Italy and Spain. The prospective study material was composed of cDNA or gDNA derived from T cells, B-cell-depleted T cells, or PBMCs. The dataset comprised deeply sampled blood TCRbeta repertoires from subjects exposed to, actively infected with, or recovered from COVID-19. The repertoires were released in a freely available public database intended as a resource for research on the immune response to SARS-CoV-2. The samples were drawn from two sources: the first 160 participants of the ongoing ImmuneRACE study, and 950 to 1,500 subjects contributed by 6 global collaborators. Nearly every sample came with metadata listing a de-identified subject ID, COVID-19 status, age in years and sex. Where available, HLA class I and class II types were taken from metadata supplied by the sample provider and were not determined by assay-based typing.

TCRbeta CDR3 regions were amplified from genomic DNA by means of the immunoSEQ Assay, a bias-controlled multiplex PCR. In the original analysis: The number of nucleated cells in each sample was estimated from the amplification of reference gene primers within the assay. Sequence reads were collapsed and filtered to measure the absolute abundance of every unique TCRbeta CDR3 rearrangement. Productive Simpson clonality was computed per sample as the square root of Simpson's diversity index over productive rearrangements. TCRdb provides this immuneACCESS table in a form limited to in-frame rearrangements. Some clones are lacking; in checked studies, under half of them reflect an unresolved V gene, and why the rest are absent is not known. V, J and clone size were drawn from that table, and D and trimming were deduced from the DNA. For this sample there are roughly 150,000 clones; about 82% appear just once. Of the sample, more than 5% is held by the ten largest clones.

The cysteine opens and the phenylalanine closes a CDR3 of 15 amino acids. The DNA shown is the 45-base CDR3, in frame from base 1. V lost 4 bases and J lost 0 bases, and the count of bases not matched to a germline gene is 4. CDR1 and CDR2, looked up from the germline V gene (reference sequence), are LGHDT and YNNKEL. As for this clone: Its antigen target is currently unknown. It has no much larger one-base neighbor in the sample; base qualities were not kept.

In the prospective study, participants were 18 to 89 years old, resided in about two dozen geographic areas of the United States, and were enrolled through a virtual design. Cohort assignment in the prospective study relied on participant-reported clinical history from a screening survey and a study questionnaire. For ImmuneRACE Cohort 3, a participant was defined as recovered based on two consecutive negative NP/OP PCR tests, clearance by a healthcare professional, or resolution of symptoms. In the prospective study, mobile phlebotomists collected whole blood, serum and a nasopharyngeal or oropharyngeal swab from each participant. Participants in the prospective study had the option to provide additional blood draws and questionnaires over an approximately two-month period. Prospective study blood samples were shipped either frozen or at room temperature before DNA extraction. Results and caveats for the whole study, not just this receptor: Clinical and demographic metadata were provided uncurated, with the amount varying by source and participant.

The sequenced sample consisted of PBMCs or T cells enriched from blood (not recorded which). This clonotype originated in a woman in her thirties or forties who had recovered from COVID-19. The chain joins TRBV3-1 (or the pseudogene TRBV3-2) to TRBJ2-3, and 7 bases in between align with TRBD1. CDR3 region: CASSRTGVSTDTQYF. The DNA sequence reads TGTGCCAGCAGCCGGACAGGAGTTAGCACAGATACGCAGTATTTT.